What follows are 3 T cell receptor beta chains derived from one specimen sequenced in a study of blood T cell repertoires in COVID-19. TCRdb's table, derived via immunoSEQ multiplex PCR, lists solely in-frame clones and lacks some. The table has over 450,000 clones, less than 90% seen once. Sequencing input: peripheral blood. All receptors derive from a woman aged 50 to 65 with COVID-19, enrolled during active disease.

This clone was counted once. This chain links TRBV6-5 with TRBJ1-1; D remains unclear. V was pared by 7 bases and J by 10 bases, with 19 bases between. The CDR3 runs to 13 residues. Germline assignment: CDR1 MNHEY and CDR2 SVGAGI. The CDR3 coding sequence is TGTGCCAGCACCGTATCCGGGGTTGGGAGAGCTTTCTTT. Residues: CASTVSGVGRAFF.

J is TRBJ2-1 and V is TRBV19; TRBD2 aligns across 9 bases. CDR3 length: 20 residues. Losses at the gene ends were 3 bases for V and 3 bases for J; bases not matched to a gene: 18. Germline V gene data show CDR1 as LNHDA and CDR2 as SQIVND (reference sequence). The CDR3 DNA follows: TGTGCCAGTAGTATGGCGCGAGGTAGCGGGGGACCTCCCAGCTACAATGAGCAGTTCTTC. It yields the protein CASSMARGSGGPPSYNEQFF. Supplemented by reference TRBV19 and TRBJ2-1, the full variable domain reads DGGITQSPKYLFRKEGQNVTLSCEQNLNHDAMYWYRQDPGQGLRLIYYSQIVNDFQKGDIAEGYSVSREKKESFPLTVTSAQKNPTAFYLCASSMARGSGGPPSYNEQFFGPGTRLTVL.

This chain uses TRBV19 with TRBJ2-2; possibly TRBD1 for D (8 bases). The CDR3 covers 14 residues. V was cut by 9 bases and J by 2 bases, with 13 bases left in between. Germline CDR1 is LNHDA and CDR2 is SQIVND (reference sequence). CDR3 sequence: CASGGTGNTGELFF. The DNA of the CDR3 is TGTGCCAGCGGGGGGACAGGCAACACCGGGGAGCTGTTTTTT.